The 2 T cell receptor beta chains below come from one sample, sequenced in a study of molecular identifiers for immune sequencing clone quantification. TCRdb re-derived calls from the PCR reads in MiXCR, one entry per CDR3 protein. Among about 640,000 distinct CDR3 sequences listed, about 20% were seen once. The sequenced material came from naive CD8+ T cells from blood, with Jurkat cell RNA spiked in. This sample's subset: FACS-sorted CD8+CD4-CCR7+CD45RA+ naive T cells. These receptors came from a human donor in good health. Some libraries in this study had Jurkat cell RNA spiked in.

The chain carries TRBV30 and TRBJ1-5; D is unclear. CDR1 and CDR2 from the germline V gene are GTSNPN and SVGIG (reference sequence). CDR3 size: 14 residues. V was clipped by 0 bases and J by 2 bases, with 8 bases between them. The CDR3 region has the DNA TGTGCCTGGAGTGTAGCGGCAGGCAATCAGCCCCAGCATTTT. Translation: CAWSVAAGNQPQHF.

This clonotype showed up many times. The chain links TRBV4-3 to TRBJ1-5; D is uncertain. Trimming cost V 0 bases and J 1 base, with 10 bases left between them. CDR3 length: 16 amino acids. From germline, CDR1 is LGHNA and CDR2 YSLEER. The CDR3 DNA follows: TGCGCCAGCAGCCAAGATTCCGACGACAGCAATCAGCCCCAGCATTTT. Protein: CASSQDSDDSNQPQHF.